This T cell receptor (beta chain) was recovered during a study of shared clonotypes between healthy human individuals. General study points: Limited genetic and exposure-history diversity came from having few donors. When naive CD4 clonotypes were compared across a few donors, approximately 5% were shared. Relative to clonotypes present in all four donors, those not shared had lower generation probabilities.

Germline V gives CDR1 SGHDT, CDR2 YYEEEE. V shed 4 bases, J shed 3 bases, and the junction held 12 bases outside the gene matches. This CDR3 is built from 16 residues. This table comes from immunoSEQ multiplex PCR, and its TCRdb copy is limited to in-frame clones, with some not included. The sample gives a few hundred thousand clones, around 97% of which show up once; around 0.058% is in the top ten. On this clone: Its antigen remains unknown.

The receptor comes from a woman aged 30 to 39 in good health. The chain uses TRBV5-6 and TRBJ2-7, with TRBD1 identical over 8 bases. Sequencing was done on a sample of naive CD4+ T cells sorted from blood. Subset: CD45RA+ positively selected. CDR3 amino acids: CASSGTGDFWIYEQYF. Written as DNA, the CDR3 is TGTGCCAGCAGCGGGACAGGCGATTTTTGGATCTACGAGCAGTACTTC.